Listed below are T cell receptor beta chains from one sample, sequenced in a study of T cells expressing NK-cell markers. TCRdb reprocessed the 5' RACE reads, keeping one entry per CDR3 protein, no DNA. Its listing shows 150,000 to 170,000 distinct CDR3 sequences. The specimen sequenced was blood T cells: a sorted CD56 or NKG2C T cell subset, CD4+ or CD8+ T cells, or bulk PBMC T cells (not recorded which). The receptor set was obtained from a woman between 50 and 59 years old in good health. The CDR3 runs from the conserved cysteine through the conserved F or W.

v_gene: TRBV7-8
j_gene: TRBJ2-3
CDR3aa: CASSLVRTSGTDTQYF

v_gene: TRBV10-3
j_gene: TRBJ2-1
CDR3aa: CAISLSGSDGEQFF

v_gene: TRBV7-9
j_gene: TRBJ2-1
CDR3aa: CASSSVLGGYNEQFF

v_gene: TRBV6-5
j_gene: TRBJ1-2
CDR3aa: CASSYSLGTNYGYTF

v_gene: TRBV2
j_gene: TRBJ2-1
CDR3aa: CASTPGSGGSSYNEQFF

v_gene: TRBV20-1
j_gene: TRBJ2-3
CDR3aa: CSARVPWGSGSTDTQYF

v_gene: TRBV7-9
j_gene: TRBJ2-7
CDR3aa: CASSGSVAAMGYEQYF

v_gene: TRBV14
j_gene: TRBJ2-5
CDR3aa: CASSDDRLDQLSVLETQYF

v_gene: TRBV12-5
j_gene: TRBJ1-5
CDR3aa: CASGDRVSQPQHF

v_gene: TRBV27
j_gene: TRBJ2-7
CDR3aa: CASKDGVSYEQYF

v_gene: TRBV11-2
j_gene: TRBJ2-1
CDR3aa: CASTLEAGTTYNEQFF

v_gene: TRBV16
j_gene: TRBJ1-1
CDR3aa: CASSQLQGTEAFF

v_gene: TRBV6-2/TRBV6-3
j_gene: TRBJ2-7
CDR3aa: CASSIWTGEYEQYF

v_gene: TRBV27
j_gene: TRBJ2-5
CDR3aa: CASSLTAWGQETQYF

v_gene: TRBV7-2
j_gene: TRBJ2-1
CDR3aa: CASSLGLIRQFF

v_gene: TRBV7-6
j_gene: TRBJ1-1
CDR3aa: CASSTGDGEAFF

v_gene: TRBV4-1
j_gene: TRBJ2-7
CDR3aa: CASSQGVGQTYEQYF

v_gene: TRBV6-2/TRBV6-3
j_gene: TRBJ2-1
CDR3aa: CASSYSAELVNEQFF

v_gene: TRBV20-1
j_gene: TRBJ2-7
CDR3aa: CSAREEGALYEQYF

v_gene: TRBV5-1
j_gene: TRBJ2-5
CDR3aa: CASRGGLETQYF

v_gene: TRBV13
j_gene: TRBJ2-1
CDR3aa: CASSLRARDRVIGEQFF

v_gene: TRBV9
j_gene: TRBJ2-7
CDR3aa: CASSAIGTFAYEQYF

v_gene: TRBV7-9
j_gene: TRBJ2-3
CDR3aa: CASSLVAGEDGTDTQYF

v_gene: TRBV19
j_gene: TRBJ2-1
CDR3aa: CASSDGSFAGGPREQFF

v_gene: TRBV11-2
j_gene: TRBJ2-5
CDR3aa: CASSLKGGVFETQYF

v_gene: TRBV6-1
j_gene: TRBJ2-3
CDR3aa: CASSEPLAGAEDTQYF

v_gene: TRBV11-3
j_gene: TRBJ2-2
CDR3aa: CASSPYKNTGELFF

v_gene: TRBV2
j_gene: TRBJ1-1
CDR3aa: CASSTGNTEAFF

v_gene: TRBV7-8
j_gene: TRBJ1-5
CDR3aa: CASSLVGTSNQPQHF

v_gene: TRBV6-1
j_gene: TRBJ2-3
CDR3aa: CASSASGVGVDTQYF

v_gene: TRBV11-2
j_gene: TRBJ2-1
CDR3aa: CASNHRAASLEEQFF

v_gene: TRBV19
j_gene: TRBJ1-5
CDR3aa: CASTPAGQPQHF

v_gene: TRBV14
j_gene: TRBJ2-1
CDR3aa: CASSQVEPYNEQFF

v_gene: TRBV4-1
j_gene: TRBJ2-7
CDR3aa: CASSLTSGNFEQYF

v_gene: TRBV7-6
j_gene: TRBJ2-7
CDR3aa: CASSLVGERLAGVYEQYF

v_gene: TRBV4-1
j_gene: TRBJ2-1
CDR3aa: CASSRSGTSSVDEQFF

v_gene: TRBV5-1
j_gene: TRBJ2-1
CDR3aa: CASLRGGGYNEQFF